The 29 T cell receptor beta chains reported below all come from one sample, sequenced in a study of cytomegalovirus exposure and HLA in healthy donors. Primers for the PCR totalled 60 Vbeta and 13 Jbeta. Sequenced by immunoSEQ multiplex PCR; TCRdb stores in-frame clones only, minus some. This sample carries about 230,000 clones, over 75% of them seen once, and the ten largest clones take about 0.5%. Sequencing was carried out using PBMCs. The receptors stem from a boy aged 10-17 years in good health and CMV-seronegative.

The chain has TRBV7-6 and TRBJ2-7, with 12 bases matching TRBD2. V shed 5 bases, J shed 3 bases, and the junction held 14 bases outside the gene matches. The CDR3 runs 18 residues. Germline V CDR1 and CDR2: SGHVS, FNYEAQ. In DNA form, the CDR3 reads TGTGCCAGCAGCGTAGGGCGGACTAGCGGGACCCGCCTCTACGAGCAGTACTTC. Protein: CASSVGRTSGTRLYEQYF.

In its sample, this clone was seen a few times. This chain links TRBV7-9 with TRBJ2-3; a possible D gene is TRBD1 (6 bases). CDR1 and CDR2 from the germline V gene are SEHNR and FQNEAQ (reference sequence). V was shortened by 3 bases and J by 3 bases, with 13 bases between the two germline ends. The CDR3 sequence is 15 residues long. This CDR3 is CASSFRGSWTDTQYF. The CDR3 DNA is TGTGCCAGCAGCTTCAGGGGAAGTTGGACAGATACGCAGTATTTT. Full variable domain (outside the CDR3, taken from reference TRBV7-9 and TRBJ2-3): DTGVSQNPRHKITKRGQNVTFRCDPISEHNRLYWYRQTLGQGPEFLTYFQNEAQLEKSRLLSDRFSAERPKGSFSTLEIQRTEQGDSAMYLCASSFRGSWTDTQYFGPGTRLTVL.

This chain uses TRBV5-1 with TRBJ2-7, with TRBD1 matching over 7 bases. Germline trimming cut 3 bases from V and 2 bases from J; bases unmatched to any gene: 11. The CDR3 spans 16 residues. The germline V gene encodes CDR1 SGHRS and CDR2 YFSETQ. The CDR3 reads CASSSSRIGTAYEQYF. The CDR3 region has the DNA TGCGCCAGCAGCTCATCGCGGATCGGGACAGCCTACGAGCAGTACTTC.

The chain has TRBV30 and TRBJ1-1, with D unresolved. Trimming pared 0 bases from V and 7 bases from J, leaving 6 bases between. This CDR3 is 11 amino acids long. CDR1 is GTSNPN and CDR2 is SVGIG in the germline V gene (reference sequence). CDR3 sequence (DNA): TGTGCCTGGAGTGTACAACGTGAAGCTTTCTTT. Protein sequence: CAWSVQREAFF.

The chain joins TRBV9 to TRBJ1-1, with a weak D call TRBD1 (5 bases). V lost 0 bases to trimming and J lost 5 bases, with 11 bases between them. Germline CDR1 reads SGDLS; CDR2 reads YYNGEE. The CDR3 contains 14 residues. The CDR3 is CASSVEGKATEAFF. The CDR3 DNA follows: TGTGCCAGCAGCGTAGAGGGGAAGGCGACTGAAGCTTTCTTT.

J is TRBJ2-1 and V is TRBV11-3, with D maybe TRBD1 (5 bases). Germline V gene sequence: CDR1 SGHNT, CDR2 YENEEA. The CDR3 runs 13 residues. The V gene lost 1 base and the J gene lost 14 bases, with 15 bases spanning the gap. The CDR3 loop reads CASSLGNGAGEFF. CDR3 coding DNA: TGTGCCAGCAGCTTAGGAAATGGGGCAGGCGAGTTCTTC.

J is TRBJ2-7 and V is TRBV7-8; 10 bases match TRBD1. The V gene's germline CDR1 is SGHVS and CDR2 FQNEAQ. The length of the CDR3 is 15 residues. V lost 5 bases to trimming and J lost 4 bases; unmatched junction nucleotides: 8. The CDR3 protein is CASSPRDRGDYEQYF. CDR3 DNA sequence: TGTGCCAGCAGCCCAAGGGACAGGGGAGATTACGAGCAGTACTTC.

The chain couples TRBV6-1 to TRBJ1-5; D perhaps matches TRBD1 (6 bases). CDR1 MNHNS and CDR2 SASEGT come from the germline V gene. With 2 bases removed from V and 2 bases from J, the gap between germline ends came to 16 bases. The CDR3 has 17 residues. The CDR3 spells CASSERWGGRGNQPQHF. DNA of the CDR3: TGTGCCAGCAGTGAAAGGTGGGGGGGCAGGGGCAATCAGCCCCAGCATTTT.

The chain employs TRBV7-3 and TRBJ1-2; 7 bases fit TRBD1. V lost 5 bases to trimming and J lost 6 bases; unmatched junction nucleotides: 6. Germline V lookup: CDR1 SGHTA, CDR2 FQGTGA. CDR3 length: 13 residues. The CDR3 DNA reads TGTGCCAGCAGCGCGGACAGGAGGAATGGCTACACCTTC. It specifies CASSADRRNGYTF.

This chain links TRBV6-1 with TRBJ1-2; maybe TRBD1 (5 bases). Germline CDR1 reads MNHNS; CDR2 reads SASEGT. Between the trimmed V and J ends, which lost 6 bases and 2 bases, there was a span of 13 bases. The CDR3 is 14 amino acids. CDR3 sequence (DNA): TGTGCCAGCAGCTGGGGGGAGGGGAACTATGGCTACACCTTC. It translates to CASSWGEGNYGYTF.

CDR3 coding DNA: TGTGCCAGCAGCCAAGATTCACGTAGGCGGGGGGGTCAAGAGACCCAGTACTTC. Translation: CASSQDSRRRGGQETQYF. The chain links TRBV4-2 to TRBJ2-5; 9 nucleotides line up with TRBD2. V shed 0 bases and J 2 bases; nucleotides not matched to a gene: 10. Germline V lookup: CDR1 LGHNA, CDR2 YNFKEQ. The CDR3 extends over 18 amino acids.

On this clone itself: At one boundary the junction diverges from the germline segment, which might be a read error. The chain employs TRBV7-7 and TRBJ2-3; TRBD2 agrees at 13 bases. CDR1 and CDR2 from the germline V gene are SSHAT and FNYEAQ (reference sequence). The CDR3 consists of 16 residues. The chain's CDR3 is CASSLGGTSGVDTQYF. The CDR3 bases are TGTGCTAGCAGCTTGGGAGGGACTAGCGGGGTAGATACGCAGTATTTT.

The rearrangement joins TRBV5-1 to TRBJ2-6, with D maybe TRBD1 (5 bases). Germline V CDR1 and CDR2: SGHRS, YFSETQ. Trimming stripped 4 bases from V and 0 bases from J, with 8 bases between. The CDR3 consists of 15 residues. The CDR3 protein is CASSIDSSGANVLTF. In DNA form, the CDR3 reads TGCGCCAGCAGCATTGACAGCTCTGGGGCCAACGTCCTGACTTTC.

The rearrangement uses TRBV6-5 and TRBJ2-6, with D perhaps matching TRBD2 (5 bases). With 0 bases removed from V and 2 bases from J, the gap between germline ends came to 8 bases. Germline loops: CDR1 MNHEY, CDR2 SVGAGI. This CDR3 has 16 amino acids. The CDR3 coding sequence is TGTGCCAGCAGTTACTCGGCCGGGACTGGGGCCAACGTCCTGACTTTC. Translation: CASSYSAGTGANVLTF.

The rearrangement uses TRBV4-1 and TRBJ2-1, with 8 bases matching TRBD2. The CDR3 consists of 16 residues. Looked up from germline, CDR1 is MGHRA and CDR2 is YSYEKL. V gave up 0 bases and J gave up 8 bases; unmatched junction bases: 9. CDR3 loop: CASSQDRTGGLDEQFF. CDR3 nucleotides: TGCGCCAGCAGCCAAGATCGGACGGGGGGGCTCGATGAGCAGTTCTTC.

The rearrangement links TRBV6-5 to TRBJ2-7; maybe TRBD2 (6 bases). The germline V gene has CDR1 MNHEY and CDR2 SVGAGI. This CDR3 comprises 14 residues. V lost 5 bases, J lost 5 bases, and 16 bases lay in between. CDR3 in DNA: TGTGCCAGCAGTGGCCGGGACTTAACCCACGAGCAGTACTTC. This gives the protein CASSGRDLTHEQYF.

V and J are TRBV25-1 and TRBJ2-7; possible D gene TRBD2, 7 bases. The V gene's germline CDR1 is MGHDK and CDR2 SYGVNS. V lost 5 bases, J lost 3 bases, and 17 bases lay in between. The CDR3 runs to 15 residues. CDR3 in amino acids: CASSNFGGGGYEQYF. CDR3 in DNA: TGTGCCAGCAGTAATTTTGGGGGAGGGGGCTACGAGCAGTACTTC.

The chain is built from TRBV7-2 and TRBJ2-5; D is possibly TRBD2 (6 bases). This CDR3 region has 16 residues. CDR1 is SGHTA, CDR2 FQGNSA, per germline. Trimming cost V 3 bases and J 5 bases, with 19 bases left between them. The CDR3 nucleotides read TGTGCCAGCAGCTTCCCAGGAGACCACGCGGGGGAGACCCAGTACTTC. Its protein is CASSFPGDHAGETQYF.

This clone was recorded only once. This sequence joins TRBV19 and TRBJ2-3, with a tentative D call TRBD1 (6 bases). V lost 2 bases and J lost 7, with 16 bases in between. This CDR3 comprises 15 residues. Germline CDR1 LNHDA, CDR2 SQIVND (reference sequence). CDR3 in amino acids: CASSITAGDRNTQYF. The CDR3 DNA sequence: TGTGCCAGTAGTATAACGGCAGGGGATAGAAATACGCAGTATTTT. The full variable domain, with the rest looked up from reference TRBV19 and TRBJ2-3, is DGGITQSPKYLFRKEGQNVTLSCEQNLNHDAMYWYRQDPGQGLRLIYYSQIVNDFQKGDIAEGYSVSREKKESFPLTVTSAQKNPTAFYLCASSITAGDRNTQYFGPGTRLTVL.

J is TRBJ2-7 and V is TRBV29-1; maybe TRBD2 (6 bases). Per the germline V gene, CDR1 is SQVTM and CDR2 is ANQGSEA. The V end lost 6 bases, the J end lost 0 bases, and 18 bases lay between the germline ends. The CDR3 extends over 15 amino acids. CDR3 sequence (DNA): TGCAGCGTCTCCCCGTGGGGGGATAGCTCCTACGAGCAGTACTTC. Protein sequence: CSVSPWGDSSYEQYF.

The chain carries TRBV30 and TRBJ1-4; maybe TRBD1 (6 bases). The length of the CDR3 is 12 residues. Germline V gene sequence: CDR1 GTSNPN, CDR2 SVGIG (reference sequence). The V end lost 0 bases, the J end lost 8 bases, and 7 bases lay between the germline ends. The CDR3 sequence: CAWSVGGEKLFF. The CDR3 DNA reads as TGTGCCTGGAGTGTAGGGGGAGAAAAACTGTTTTTT.

The rearrangement uses TRBV30 and TRBJ2-3; TRBD2 matches at 12 bases. The CDR3 extends over 14 amino acids. J gave up 6 bases and V 8 bases, and 9 bases lay outside the gene matches. Germline-derived CDR1 and CDR2 are GTSNPN and SVGIG (reference sequence). The DNA of the CDR3 is TGTGCCACGGCTAGCGGGGGGGGGTGGGATACGCAGTATTTT. Protein: CATASGGGWDTQYF.

The rearrangement links TRBV2 to TRBJ2-2, with 11 bases aligning to TRBD2. This CDR3 spans 14 amino acids. Trimming took 8 bases from V and 5 from J; bases not matched to a gene: 4. Germline-derived CDR1 and CDR2 are SNHLY and FYNNEI. The CDR3 nucleotides read TGTGCCAGCTCACTAGCGGGAGAAACCGGGGAGCTGTTTTTT. Translated: CASSLAGETGELFF.

This clone is a singleton in its sample. The rearrangement joins TRBV7-3 to TRBJ1-2; D might be TRBD1 (5 bases). This CDR3 contains 13 residues. Germline V CDR1 and CDR2: SGHTA, FQGTGA. The germline V and J ends were trimmed by 5 bases and 6 bases, with 13 bases remaining between them. The CDR3 DNA sequence: TGTGCCAGCAGCGAGACAGTTACTGATGGCTACACCTTC. It is translated as CASSETVTDGYTF.

This chain links TRBV27 with TRBJ2-2; 7 bases match TRBD2. The V gene end was trimmed by 5 bases and the J gene end by 5 bases; junction bases not matched to a gene: 5. Germline-derived CDR1 and CDR2 are MNHEY and SMNVEV (reference sequence). The CDR3 runs to 14 residues. CDR3 sequence (DNA): TGTGCCAGCAGTCCGCGACTAGCTACCGGGGAGCTGTTTTTT. Translation gives CASSPRLATGELFF.

This chain connects TRBV2 to TRBJ2-7, with 12 bases fitting TRBD2. The CDR3 consists of 13 residues. In germline, CDR1 is SNHLY, CDR2 FYNNEI. Trimming at V came to 7 bases and at J to 6 bases, leaving 4 bases not matched to a gene. DNA for the CDR3: TGTGCCAGCATGAGGGGACTAGCGGGCGAGCAGTACTTC. Translation: CASMRGLAGEQYF.

This clone was counted between two and nine times. This sequence joins TRBV15 and TRBJ2-7; TRBD1 aligns across 10 bases. The junction had 5 bases not matched to a gene; V was cut back by 0 bases and J by 3 bases. CDR1 and CDR2 from the germline V gene are LNHNV and YYDKDF (reference sequence). The length of the CDR3 is 16 residues. Here the CDR3 DNA reads TGTGCCACCAGCAGAGATTGGACAGGGGGACTCTACGAGCAGTACTTC. This gives the protein CATSRDWTGGLYEQYF. Full variable domain (missing parts from reference TRBV15 and TRBJ2-7): DAMVIQNPRYQVTQFGKPVTLSCSQTLNHNVMYWYQQKSSQAPKLLFHYYDKDFNNEADTPDNFQSRRPNTSFCFLDIRSPGLGDTAMYLCATSRDWTGGLYEQYFGPGTRLTVT.

This clone turned up a few times. The rearrangement joins TRBV30 to TRBJ1-1, with 7 bases aligning to TRBD1. The germline gives CDR1 GTSNPN, CDR2 SVGIG (reference sequence). The V and J ends lost 4 bases and 3 bases, in that order; junction bases with no gene match: 8. The CDR3 sequence is 14 residues long. The CDR3: CAWNTRGVDTEAFF. In nucleotides, the CDR3 is TGTGCCTGGAACACCAGGGGGGTGGACACTGAAGCTTTCTTT.

The chain has TRBV29-1 and TRBJ2-1, with TRBD1 matching over 11 bases. Trimming at V came to 4 bases and at J to 1 base, leaving 3 bases not matched to a gene. The V gene's germline CDR1 is SQVTM and CDR2 ANQGSEA. The length of the CDR3 is 15 residues. CDR3 sequence reads: CSVGGQGASYNEQFF. The CDR3 region has the DNA TGCAGCGTTGGAGGACAGGGGGCGTCCTACAATGAGCAGTTCTTC.